This TCR beta chain was captured in a study of graft-versus-host responses after intestinal transplantation. Produced via immunoSEQ multiplex PCR; TCRdb's table is partial and in-frame only. This sample has roughly 75,000 clones; about nine tenths occur once, and the top ten carry approximately 0.096%. Points from the study as a whole: Recipient marrow harbored GvH clones, some of which surfaced first in ileum or blood.

Worth noting for this clone: The antigen is undetermined.

The TCR was taken from a human donor who received an intestinal transplant. Sequenced here: unstimulated CD4+ T cells sorted from spleen or lymph node cells, sampled before intestinal transplant.

CDR3 bases: TGTGCCAGTAGTGTAAACAGGGATCCTAACTATGGCTACACCTTC. Translated: CASSVNRDPNYGYTF. J is TRBJ1-2 and V is TRBV19, with D perhaps TRBD1 (6 bases). The CDR3 totals 15 residues. The germline V and J ends were trimmed by 5 bases and 0 bases, with 13 bases remaining between them. Per the germline V gene, CDR1 is LNHDA and CDR2 is SQIVND (reference sequence).